The 32 T cell receptor beta chains below come from one sample, sequenced in a study of blood T cell repertoires in COVID-19. This table comes from immunoSEQ multiplex PCR, and its TCRdb copy is limited to in-frame clones, with some not included. The table shows tens of thousands of clones, with roughly 83% occurring only once. Sequenced: peripheral blood. These receptors were obtained from an older man with acute or convalescent COVID-19.

The rearrangement links TRBV7-2 to TRBJ1-3, with TRBD1 identical over 8 bases. From germline, CDR1 is SGHTA and CDR2 FQGNSA. V lost 0 bases and J lost 3; bases outside the gene matches: 10. The CDR3 runs to 18 residues. The CDR3 DNA sequence: TGTGCCAGCAGCTTAGCAGTGACAGGGGTTCTCGTTGGAAACACCATATATTTT. Amino acid sequence: CASSLAVTGVLVGNTIYF.

The V gene is TRBV10-3, the J gene TRBJ2-7, with D tentatively TRBD1 (6 bases). Trimming removed 2 bases at V and 6 bases at J, with 17 bases between. The CDR3 sequence is 15 residues long. Looked up from germline, CDR1 is ENHRY and CDR2 is SYGVKD. The CDR3 here is CAISEGTQKFGEQYF. The CDR3 nucleotides are TGTGCCATCAGTGAGGGGACACAAAAGTTCGGCGAGCAGTACTTC.

This clone was seen just once. This chain connects TRBV19 to TRBJ1-1, with D unresolved. The V and J ends lost 9 bases and 1 base respectively, with 12 bases between them. The germline V gene has CDR1 LNHDA and CDR2 SQIVND (reference sequence). CDR3 length: 13 residues. CDR3 sequence reads: CASVSQENTEAFF. DNA of the CDR3: TGTGCCAGCGTATCGCAGGAGAACACTGAAGCTTTCTTT.

The rearrangement links TRBV7-2 to TRBJ2-5, with 7 bases aligning to TRBD2. Germline CDR1 and CDR2: SGHTA and FQGNSA. This CDR3 contains 14 residues. The V and J ends lost 7 bases and 5 bases, in that order; junction bases with no gene match: 10. CDR3 in amino acids: CASTPGGGYETQYF. Written as DNA, the CDR3 is TGTGCCAGCACCCCAGGCGGGGGTTACGAGACCCAGTACTTC. The full variable domain, rest sourced from reference TRBV7-2 and TRBJ2-5, is GAGVSQSPSNKVTEKGKDVELRCDPISGHTALYWYRQSLGQGLEFLIYFQGNSAPDKSGLPSDRFSAERTGGSVSTLTIQRTQQEDSAVYLCASTPGGGYETQYFGPGTRLLVL.

This sequence joins TRBV6-6 and TRBJ2-1; 8 nucleotides align to TRBD2. The V gene's germline CDR1 is MNHNY and CDR2 SVGAGI (reference sequence). V trimming: 4 bases; J trimming: 0 bases; junction bases outside the gene matches: 5. This CDR3 is 16 amino acids long. In DNA, the CDR3 is TGTGCCAGCAGTTCTACACTAGCGGACTCCTACAATGAGCAGTTCTTC. Its translation is CASSSTLADSYNEQFF.

This clone showed up just a few times. The chain joins TRBV19 to TRBJ2-2; 9 nucleotides match TRBD1. After removal of 4 bases from V and 3 bases from J, the junction contained 6 bases not matched to a gene. The CDR3 is made up of 16 amino acids. Looked up from germline, CDR1 is LNHDA and CDR2 is SQIVND (reference sequence). The CDR3 is CASSTPGQGHTGELFF. The CDR3 DNA sequence: TGTGCCAGTAGTACCCCTGGACAGGGGCACACCGGGGAGCTGTTTTTT.

This chain connects TRBV28 to TRBJ2-3; TRBD2 agrees at 9 bases. Trimming removed 6 bases from V and 2 bases from J; junction bases left unmatched: 6. The CDR3 covers 15 residues. The V gene's germline CDR1 is MDHEN and CDR2 SYDVKM. The CDR3 region has the DNA TGTGCCAGCAGCTTAGCGGGAGTCTTCACAGATACGCAGTATTTT. Protein: CASSLAGVFTDTQYF.

The gene calls are TRBV5-1 and TRBJ1-4, with 7 nucleotides matching TRBD1. This CDR3 spans 14 amino acids. The J segment lost 8 bases and the V segment lost 0 bases, leaving 4 bases of the junction unmatched. CDR1 is SGHRS, CDR2 YFSETQ, per germline. CDR3 DNA sequence: TGCGCCAGCAGCTTGGGAGGGGGCGACGAAAAACTGTTTTTT. It encodes CASSLGGGDEKLFF.

The CDR3: CAIRPGQGNQPQHF. The DNA of the CDR3 is TGTGCCATCCGCCCGGGACAGGGGAATCAGCCCCAGCATTTT. The rearrangement joins TRBV10-3 to TRBJ1-5; 10 bases fit TRBD1. The J segment lost 4 bases and the V segment lost 8 bases, leaving 5 bases of the junction unmatched. This CDR3 has 14 residues. Germline V gene lookup returns CDR1 ENHRY and CDR2 SYGVKD.

The V gene is TRBV30, the J gene TRBJ2-1, with 11 bases identical to TRBD1. The CDR3 contains 14 residues. CDR1 and CDR2 from the germline V gene are GTSNPN and SVGIG (reference sequence). V lost 2 bases and J lost 9; bases outside the gene matches: 6. The CDR3 coding sequence is TGTGCCTGGAGTTTTGGGACAGGGGGAGGTGAGCAGTTCTTC. Protein: CAWSFGTGGGEQFF.

The chain couples TRBV27 to TRBJ1-1; D may be TRBD1 (6 bases). The germline V gene has CDR1 MNHEY and CDR2 SMNVEV (reference sequence). The CDR3 is made up of 16 amino acids. V lost 1 base and J 10 bases, leaving 22 bases between the germline ends. The CDR3 nucleotides read TGTGCCAGCAGTTTATTAGGACAGCCCCTCCGGAGTGTAGCTTTCTTT. Its translation is CASSLLGQPLRSVAFF.

V usage is TRBV12-3 or TRBV12-4 and J usage is TRBJ1-1; TRBD1 agrees at 7 bases. With V trimmed by 5 bases and J by 4 bases, 4 bases remained unmatched. CDR3 length equals 13 residues. In DNA form, the CDR3 reads TGTGCCAGCAGTCTTACAGGGGCCACTGAAGCTTTCTTT. Translation: CASSLTGATEAFF.

The CDR3 sequence is CASSSPGQPEKLFF. CDR3 coding DNA: TGTGCCAGTAGTAGCCCGGGACAGCCTGAAAAACTGTTTTTT. This chain connects TRBV19 to TRBJ1-4; 7 positions agree with TRBD1. The germline CDR1 and CDR2 sequences are LNHDA and SQIVND (reference sequence). The J segment lost 7 bases and the V segment lost 4 bases, leaving 6 bases of the junction unmatched. This CDR3 spans 14 amino acids.

CDR3 protein: CASSSESAGELFF. The DNA for the CDR3 is TGTGCCAGCAGTTCCGAATCGGCCGGGGAGCTGTTTTTT. The chain links TRBV2 to TRBJ2-2; D gene unclear. The germline CDR1 and CDR2 sequences are SNHLY and FYNNEI. The CDR3 consists of 13 residues. V shed 5 bases and J shed 6 bases, with 10 bases lying between them.

V usage is TRBV7-9 and J usage is TRBJ2-1; TRBD2 matches 14 bases. The J segment lost 4 bases and the V segment lost 5 bases, leaving 13 bases of the junction unmatched. CDR1 is SEHNR and CDR2 is FQNEAQ in the germline V gene (reference sequence). The CDR3 consists of 19 residues. This chain's CDR3 is CASSPGTSGSPLRYNEQFF. The CDR3 region has the DNA TGTGCCAGCAGCCCCGGGACTAGCGGGAGTCCCCTGAGATACAATGAGCAGTTCTTC.

V gene TRBV12-3 or TRBV12-4 combines with J gene TRBJ1-6, with D perhaps TRBD1 (6 bases). V shed 7 bases and J shed 7 bases, with 11 bases lying between them. CDR3 size: 13 residues. This CDR3 reads CASKQGRNSPLHF. The DNA of the CDR3 is TGTGCCAGCAAACAGGGTAGGAATTCACCCCTCCACTTT.

V usage is TRBV5-4 and J usage is TRBJ2-5; 7 bases fit TRBD1. Germline V CDR1 and CDR2: SGHNT, YYREEE (reference sequence). J gave up 3 bases and V 3 bases, and 5 bases lay outside the gene matches. There are 14 residues in the CDR3. As DNA, the CDR3 is TGTGCCAGCAGCTACACCGGGACAGAAGAGACCCAGTACTTC. This codes for CASSYTGTEETQYF.

V gene TRBV30 combines with J gene TRBJ1-2, with D unresolved. Germline loops: CDR1 GTSNPN, CDR2 SVGIG (reference sequence). CDR3 length: 12 residues. V was trimmed by 7 bases and J by 0 bases, leaving 9 bases between them. CDR3 coding DNA: TGTGCCTTACAGAATTCTAACTATGGCTACACCTTC. Amino acids: CALQNSNYGYTF.

The chain has TRBV29-1 and TRBJ1-2; D gene ambiguous. The length of the CDR3 is 12 residues. The germline V gene encodes CDR1 SQVTM and CDR2 ANQGSEA. Trimming took off 6 bases at V and 2 bases at J, with 10 bases between the two ends. The CDR3 bases are TGCAGCGTCCAGGCAGCAAACTATGGCTACACCTTC. Encoded protein: CSVQAANYGYTF.

This clone is a singleton in its sample. The chain couples TRBV19 to TRBJ1-3; unclear D gene. V was pared by 4 bases and J by 1 base, with 5 bases between. The CDR3 has 13 residues. Germline CDR1 LNHDA, CDR2 SQIVND (reference sequence). The CDR3 here is CASSTESGNTIYF. CDR3 sequence (DNA): TGTGCCAGTAGTACGGAGTCTGGAAACACCATATATTTT. Variable domain in full (rest from reference TRBV19 and TRBJ1-3): DGGITQSPKYLFRKEGQNVTLSCEQNLNHDAMYWYRQDPGQGLRLIYYSQIVNDFQKGDIAEGYSVSREKKESFPLTVTSAQKNPTAFYLCASSTESGNTIYFGEGSWLTVV.

V gene TRBV29-1 combines with J gene TRBJ2-5; D ambiguous. The ends were cut back, 8 bases at V and 5 bases at J, with 12 bases in the middle. Germline CDR1 reads SQVTM; CDR2 reads ANQGSEA. This CDR3 spans 11 amino acids. CDR3 DNA sequence: TGCAGCACCTCGGGTGGGGAGACCCAGTACTTC. Its translation is CSTSGGETQYF.

This chain connects TRBV4-2 to TRBJ2-7; 8 bases align to TRBD1. The trim removed 5 bases at V and 0 bases at J, leaving 9 bases unmatched. CDR1 and CDR2 from the germline V gene are LGHNA and YNFKEQ. The CDR3 has 16 amino acids. This CDR3 reads CASSEASGQASYEQYF. The CDR3 bases are TGTGCCAGCAGCGAAGCCTCGGGACAGGCCTCCTACGAGCAGTACTTC.

This rearrangement joins TRBV18 to TRBJ1-6, with 9 nucleotides matching TRBD1. The trim removed 3 bases at V and 10 bases at J, leaving 10 bases unmatched. CDR3 length: 16 amino acids. Germline V CDR1 and CDR2: KGHSH, LQKENI. CDR3 DNA: TGTGCCAGCTCACCGCAAACAGGGGGCTTTGACTCACCCCTCCACTTT. Its translation is CASSPQTGGFDSPLHF. Drawing the rest from reference TRBV18 and TRBJ1-6, the complete variable domain is NAGVMQNPRHLVRRRGQEARLRCSPMKGHSHVYWYRQLPEEGLKFMVYLQKENIIDESGMPKERFSAEFPKEGPSILRIQQVVRGDSAAYFCASSPQTGGFDSPLHFGNGTRLTVT.

V usage is TRBV23-1 and J usage is TRBJ1-3, with 7 bases matching TRBD1. TRBV23-1 is annotated as an ORF whose role is uncertain. The length of the CDR3 is 18 residues. V trimming: 0 bases; J trimming: 3 bases; junction bases outside the gene matches: 11. CDR3 protein: CASSQSKKGANCGNTIYF. In DNA form, the CDR3 reads TGCGCCAGCAGTCAATCCAAAAAGGGGGCTAATTGTGGAAACACCATATATTTT.

A remark on this clone: At one end, the junction sequence differs from germline, possibly due to a read error. The rearrangement joins TRBV10-2 to TRBJ2-1; 10 bases line up with TRBD2. The CDR3 is 14 residues long. Germline V gene data show CDR1 as WSHSY and CDR2 as SAAADI. CDR3 residues: CASRTSGAYDEQFF. The DNA for the CDR3 is TGCGCCAGCAGAACTAGCGGGGCCTACGATGAGCAGTTCTTC.

The chain uses TRBV6-5 and TRBJ2-2; no definite D call. V was trimmed by 6 bases and J by 2 bases, leaving 10 bases between them. This CDR3 contains 14 residues. Germline V gene data show CDR1 as MNHEY and CDR2 as SVGAGI. In DNA, the CDR3 is TGTGCCAGCAGGTTGACATTAAACACCGGGGAGCTGTTTTTT. This translates into CASRLTLNTGELFF.

CDR3 bases: TGTGCCAGCAGCTTAGATATTCCGGGGGTCACAGATACGCAGTATTTT. Translated, it gives CASSLDIPGVTDTQYF. This sequence joins TRBV7-2 and TRBJ2-3, with a tentative D call TRBD2 (6 bases). Germline V gives CDR1 SGHTA, CDR2 FQGNSA. This CDR3 has 16 amino acids. V was clipped by 1 base and J by 2 bases, with 13 bases between them.

The chain joins TRBV10-2 to TRBJ1-4; TRBD1 aligns across 7 bases. This CDR3 comprises 14 residues. V dropped 8 bases and J dropped 7; count of bases not matched to a gene: 10. CDR1 and CDR2 (germline): WSHSY, SAAADI. This chain's CDR3 is CASGRDSNFEKLFF. The CDR3 DNA reads TGCGCCAGCGGCCGGGACAGTAATTTTGAAAAACTGTTTTTT.

The chain is built from TRBV7-9 and TRBJ2-5; 11 nucleotides line up with TRBD2. The J segment lost 3 bases and the V segment lost 6 bases, leaving 12 bases of the junction unmatched. The CDR3 has 17 residues. The germline CDR1 and CDR2 sequences are SEHNR and FQNEAQ (reference sequence). CDR3 region: CASSFPGLADRKETQYF. The CDR3 DNA reads TGTGCCAGCAGTTTCCCGGGACTAGCGGATCGCAAAGAGACCCAGTACTTC.

This clone has only a few counts. This chain joins TRBV5-4 and TRBJ1-5; TRBD1 agrees at 7 bases. CDR3 length: 15 amino acids. J lost 0 bases, V lost 3 bases, and 3 bases had no gene match. From germline, CDR1 is SGHNT and CDR2 YYREEE (reference sequence). The CDR3 is CASSSGTDSNQPQHF. CDR3 DNA sequence: TGTGCCAGCAGCTCCGGGACAGATAGCAATCAGCCCCAGCATTTT.

This clone has a handful of counts. This chain uses TRBV24-1 with TRBJ1-3, with 7 bases identical to TRBD1. J gave up 0 bases and V 9 bases, and 7 bases lay outside the gene matches. Germline values: CDR1 KGHDR, CDR2 SFDVKD. There are 15 residues in the CDR3. CDR3 coding DNA: TGTGCCACCCTGGGACAGCGCGTCTCTGGAAACACCATATATTTT. Translation gives CATLGQRVSGNTIYF.

This chain connects TRBV5-6 to TRBJ2-5; 8 positions agree with TRBD1. This CDR3 is built from 14 residues. The J segment lost 7 bases and the V segment lost 0 bases, leaving 5 bases of the junction unmatched. Germline CDR1 is SGHDT and CDR2 is YYEEEE. As DNA, the CDR3 is TGTGCCAGCAGCTTGGGTAGCGGACAGGGGACCCAGTACTTC. This gives the protein CASSLGSGQGTQYF.